What follows are 23 T cell receptor beta chains derived from one specimen sequenced in a study of regulatory T cells in long-lasting Graves disease. Sequencing libraries for TCR beta were prepared with iRepertoire HTBI primers and Arm-PCR of CDR3 regions. TCRdb re-derived calls from the multiplex PCR reads in MiXCR, one entry per CDR3 protein. The table includes some 300,000 distinct CDR3 sequences, 22% detected once. Noted time point: persistent/refractory GD, antithyroid drugs over 5 years with positive TRAb. Researchers made the TCR library from RNA that was extracted from PBMCs. The starting material was peripheral blood mononuclear cells (PBMCs), obtained when the disease was refractory, from a patient treated with antithyroid drugs. The receptors stem from a female donor with Graves disease.

This clonotype appeared many times. The chain has TRBV28 and TRBJ1-4; D unresolved. Deletions cut 1 base from V and 8 bases from J, with 5 bases between. This CDR3 contains 12 residues. Germline V gene data show CDR1 as MDHEN and CDR2 as SYDVKM. The CDR3 region is CASSLLGEKLFF. The CDR3 coding sequence is TGTGCCAGCAGTTTATTAGGAGAAAAACTGTTTTTT.

The chain links TRBV25-1 to TRBJ1-4; TRBD1 agrees at 8 bases. V shed 3 bases and J 7 bases; nucleotides not matched to a gene: 7. Germline-derived CDR1 and CDR2 are MGHDK and SYGVNS. The CDR3 contains 15 residues. CDR3 residues: CASSDPGQEPEKLFF. In DNA form, the CDR3 reads TGTGCCAGCAGTGATCCGGGACAGGAGCCTGAAAAACTGTTTTTT.

A remark on this clonotype: Since a much larger clone is just one base distant, this may be a read error. V gene TRBV29-1 combines with J gene TRBJ2-5; D gene unclear. Germline V CDR1 and CDR2: SQVTM, ANQGSEA. V gave up 6 bases and J gave up 7 bases, with 12 bases separating them. The CDR3 runs 11 residues. CDR3 sequence (DNA): TGCAGCGTAGACCTTCTACGGACCCAGTACTTC. It codes for CSVDLLRTQYF.

The chain is built from TRBV9 and TRBJ2-7; possibly TRBD1 for D (5 bases). Germline CDR1 and CDR2: SGDLS and YYNGEE. Trimming stripped 0 bases from V and 5 bases from J, with 12 bases between. The CDR3 contains 14 residues. The DNA of the CDR3 is TGTGCCAGCAGCGTAGAGGGGCAAAGGGACGAGCAGTACTTC. Protein sequence: CASSVEGQRDEQYF.

The chain combines TRBV6-1 with TRBJ2-5; 9 bases are shared with TRBD1. From germline, CDR1 is MNHNS and CDR2 SASEGT. CDR3 size: 16 residues. Trimming took 4 bases from V and 5 from J; bases not matched to a gene: 11. The CDR3 coding sequence is TGTGCCAGCAGTGCCACCCCCCCCGGGACAGGGGAGACCCAGTACTTC. This sequence encodes CASSATPPGTGETQYF.

The chain has TRBV10-3 and TRBJ2-1; maybe TRBD1 (6 bases). The CDR3 is 13 amino acids. The germline gives CDR1 ENHRY, CDR2 SYGVKD. Trimming removed 11 bases from V and 7 bases from J, with 18 bases in between. The CDR3, as DNA: TGTGCCTCCGCCGGAACAGGGATTAATGAGCAGTTCTTC. This codes for CASAGTGINEQFF.

The chain links TRBV5-1 to TRBJ2-2, with 9 bases aligning to TRBD2. The CDR3 runs 19 residues. With V trimmed by 0 bases and J by 4 bases, 13 bases remained unmatched. Germline CDR1 and CDR2: SGHRS and YFSETQ. CDR3 in DNA: TGCGCCAGCAGCTTGGCCCCAGCGGGACTAGCCTTGGGCACCGGGGAGCTGTTTTTT. It yields the protein CASSLAPAGLALGTGELFF.

The chain employs TRBV29-1 and TRBJ1-1; D perhaps matches TRBD1 (6 bases). The CDR3 covers 14 residues. CDR1 SQVTM and CDR2 ANQGSEA come from the germline V gene. V shed 6 bases and J shed 5 bases, with 19 bases lying between them. CDR3 region: CSVPRQGTMTEAFF. CDR3 DNA: TGCAGCGTCCCCCGGCAGGGGACGATGACTGAAGCTTTCTTT.

The J gene is TRBJ2-2, the V gene TRBV15, with 7 bases matching TRBD2. V lost 6 bases to trimming and J lost 11 bases; unmatched junction nucleotides: 9. The germline gives CDR1 LNHNV, CDR2 YYDKDF (reference sequence). The CDR3 has 13 amino acids. The CDR3 nucleotides read TGTGCCACCAGGGGCGGGAGTAGCGGAGAGCTGTTTTTT. This gives the protein CATRGGSSGELFF.

The chain combines TRBV20-1 with TRBJ1-2; no reliable D call. The length of the CDR3 is 13 residues. V gave up 5 bases and J gave up 2 bases, with 12 bases separating them. In germline, CDR1 is DFQATT, CDR2 SNEGSKA (reference sequence). The CDR3 bases are TGCAGTGCTGTAGGAGTCCCCAACTATGGCTACACCTTC. Its translation: CSAVGVPNYGYTF.

Points on this clonotype: Possible read error: a much larger clone is one base away. This CDR3 reads CAGSFRLANTGELFF. Written as DNA, the CDR3 is TGTGCCGGCAGCTTCCGACTAGCGAACACCGGGGAGCTGTTTTTT. J is TRBJ2-2 and V is TRBV11-2, with D possibly matching TRBD2 (6 bases). From germline, CDR1 is SGHAT and CDR2 FQNNGV. The CDR3 extends over 15 amino acids.

The chain links TRBV19 to TRBJ1-3, with D unclear. This CDR3 is 14 amino acids long. Germline assignment: CDR1 LNHDA and CDR2 SQIVND (reference sequence). Trimming stripped 8 bases from V and 0 bases from J, with 11 bases between. Here the CDR3 reads CASSGPISGNTIYF. As DNA, the CDR3 is TGTGCCAGTTCAGGACCAATCTCTGGAAACACCATATATTTT.

This clonotype has a count of ten or more. The chain is built from TRBV2 and TRBJ1-5, with 10 bases identical to TRBD1. Germline assignment: CDR1 SNHLY and CDR2 FYNNEI. The CDR3 extends over 13 amino acids. Losses at the gene ends were 6 bases for V and 5 bases for J; bases not matched to a gene: 1. The chain's CDR3 is CASRGQGDQPQHF. Here the CDR3 DNA reads TGTGCCAGCAGAGGACAGGGGGATCAGCCCCAGCATTTT.

This chain links TRBV12-3 or TRBV12-4 with TRBJ1-5; the D gene is possibly TRBD1 (5 bases). CDR3 size: 14 residues. V was cut by 4 bases and J by 3 bases, with 10 bases left in between. The CDR3 sequence is CASSSGAVNQPQHF. The CDR3 nucleotides read TGTGCCAGCAGTTCCGGGGCGGTCAATCAGCCCCAGCATTTT.

In its sample, this clonotype was seen many times. This chain connects TRBV28 to TRBJ1-2, with 7 bases fitting TRBD1. Germline values: CDR1 MDHEN, CDR2 SYDVKM. The CDR3 contains 16 residues. V lost 5 bases, J lost 4 bases, and 13 bases stayed unmatched. CDR3 sequence (DNA): TGTGCCAGCAGTCTTATCCGGGACAGCGACGTCTATGGCTACACCTTC. Its protein is CASSLIRDSDVYGYTF.

The chain employs TRBV5-4 and TRBJ1-4; the D gene is possibly TRBD1 (5 bases). V lost 2 bases, J lost 7 bases, and 15 bases lay in between. Germline assignment: CDR1 SGHNT and CDR2 YYREEE (reference sequence). The CDR3 is made up of 15 amino acids. CDR3 in DNA: TGTGCCAGCAGCTTCGGGGCAGGGTCTGCTGAAAAACTGTTTTTT. Residues: CASSFGAGSAEKLFF.

This clonotype has a count of ten or more. The CDR3 spells CARAGSMNTEAFF. The CDR3 DNA is TGTGCGCGGGCGGGGTCGATGAACACTGAAGCTTTCTTT. This chain joins TRBV30 and TRBJ1-1; D call uncertain. The length of the CDR3 is 13 residues. Germline-derived CDR1 and CDR2 are GTSNPN and SVGIG (reference sequence).

The rearrangement uses TRBV10-3 and TRBJ1-6; no definite D call. V shed 3 bases and J shed 8 bases, with 11 bases lying between them. Germline assignment: CDR1 ENHRY and CDR2 SYGVKD. The CDR3 is 14 residues long. The CDR3 DNA is TGTGCCATCAGTGAAAAGGTTACCGATTCACCCCTCCACTTT. This encodes CAISEKVTDSPLHF.

This clonotype was seen only a few times. V and J are TRBV20-1 and TRBJ1-5; D call uncertain. The CDR3 has 13 amino acids. Trimming cost V 6 bases and J 2 bases, with 11 bases left between them. CDR1 and CDR2 (germline): DFQATT, SNEGSKA (reference sequence). CDR3 protein: CSAPTRGNQPQHF. The CDR3 DNA follows: TGCAGTGCCCCGACCCGAGGCAATCAGCCCCAGCATTTT.

This sequence joins TRBV20-1 and TRBJ2-4, with 11 bases matching TRBD1. Germline CDR1 and CDR2: DFQATT and SNEGSKA (reference sequence). The CDR3 is 16 amino acids. The V gene end was trimmed by 6 bases and the J gene end by 1 base; junction bases not matched to a gene: 8. The CDR3 here is CSALWTGGAAKNIQYF. The DNA of the CDR3 is TGCAGTGCCCTATGGACAGGGGGCGCGGCCAAAAACATTCAGTACTTC.

This clonotype was found a few times. The V gene is TRBV20-1, the J gene TRBJ2-7, with a possible D match to TRBD2 (7 bases). The CDR3 totals 13 residues. Trimming cost V 3 bases and J 2 bases, with 11 bases left between them. The germline gives CDR1 DFQATT, CDR2 SNEGSKA (reference sequence). CDR3 in DNA: TGCAGTGCTAGGGGGGGGCCGACCTACGAGCAGTACTTC. Amino acids: CSARGGPTYEQYF.

This clonotype was found a few times. The chain couples TRBV20-1 to TRBJ1-1, with a tentative D call TRBD1 (6 bases). Germline V gene sequence: CDR1 DFQATT, CDR2 SNEGSKA (reference sequence). The CDR3 is 13 residues long. V lost 3 bases and J 4 bases, leaving 12 bases between the germline ends. In DNA form, the CDR3 reads TGCAGTGCTAGTGGGAGGGGGGGCACTGAAGCTTTCTTT. Its translation is CSASGRGGTEAFF.

This clonotype has just a few counts. The V and J genes are TRBV7-9 and TRBJ1-1; D gene uncertain. Germline CDR1 reads SEHNR; CDR2 reads FQNEAQ (reference sequence). The CDR3 length is 11 residues. The ends were cut back, 8 bases at V and 1 base at J, with 5 bases in the middle. DNA for the CDR3: TGTGCCAGCGGTTCGAACACTGAAGCTTTCTTT. It specifies CASGSNTEAFF.